This entry is about one T cell receptor beta chain. Its antigen is currently unknown. This CDR3 comprises 10 residues. The germline CDR1 and CDR2 sequences are SNHLY and FYNNEI. V was clipped by 6 bases and J by 8 bases, with 4 bases between them. TCRbeta library construction was performed incorporating unique molecular identifiers. TCRdb independently ran MiXCR on the PCR reads; one entry per CDR3 protein. The data hold approximately 980,000 distinct CDR3 sequences, with roughly 29% observed a single time. The data are from a study of T-cell reconstitution after alpha-beta-depleted transplantation in children. Notes on the study in general: Alpha-beta T cells about two months after transplant reportedly derived from several hundred expanded graft clones.

The gene calls are TRBV2 and TRBJ1-4; D remains ambiguous. The clonotype was recovered from a boy younger than two who had a stem cell transplant for SCID, so the T cells may come from the graft donor. The sequencing here drew on PBMCs, mostly from graft donor cells, taken 360 days after TCRalphabeta/CD19-depleted stem cell transplant. The CDR3 DNA reads TGTGCCAGCAGGAACGAAAAACTGTTTTTT. Protein sequence: CASRNEKLFF. Using reference TRBV2 and TRBJ1-4 for the parts outside the CDR3, the full variable domain is EPEVTQTPSHQVTQMGQEVILRCVPISNHLYFYWYRQILGQKVEFLVSFYNNEISEKSEIFDDQFSVERPDGSNFTLKIRSTKLEDSAMYFCASRNEKLFFGSGTQLSVL.